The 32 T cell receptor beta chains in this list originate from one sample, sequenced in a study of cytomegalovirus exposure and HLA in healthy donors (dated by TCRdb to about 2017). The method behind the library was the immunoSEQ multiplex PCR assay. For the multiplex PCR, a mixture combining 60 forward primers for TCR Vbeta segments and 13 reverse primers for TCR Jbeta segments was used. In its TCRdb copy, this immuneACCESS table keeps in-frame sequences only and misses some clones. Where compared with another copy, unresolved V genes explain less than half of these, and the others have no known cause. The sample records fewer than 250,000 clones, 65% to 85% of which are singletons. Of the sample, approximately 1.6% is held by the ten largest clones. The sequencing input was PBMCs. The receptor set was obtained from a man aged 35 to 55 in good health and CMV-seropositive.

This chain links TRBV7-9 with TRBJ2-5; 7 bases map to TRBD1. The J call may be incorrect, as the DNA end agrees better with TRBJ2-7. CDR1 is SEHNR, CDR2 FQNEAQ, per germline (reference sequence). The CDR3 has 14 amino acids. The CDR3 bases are TGTGCCAGCAGCGGGGACAGTTCTTTTGGCGAGCAGTACTTC. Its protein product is CASSGDSSFGEQYF.

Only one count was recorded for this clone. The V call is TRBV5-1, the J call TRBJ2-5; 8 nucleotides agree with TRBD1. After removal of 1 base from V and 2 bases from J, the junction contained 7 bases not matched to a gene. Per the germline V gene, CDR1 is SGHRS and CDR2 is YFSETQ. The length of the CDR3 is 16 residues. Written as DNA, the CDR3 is TGCGCCAGCAGCTTGATTGGACAGGGAGCACAAGAGACCCAGTACTTC. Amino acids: CASSLIGQGAQETQYF.

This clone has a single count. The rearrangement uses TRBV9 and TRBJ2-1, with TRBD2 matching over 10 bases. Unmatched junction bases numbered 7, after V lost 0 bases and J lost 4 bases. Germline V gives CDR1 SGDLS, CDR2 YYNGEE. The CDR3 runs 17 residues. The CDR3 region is CASSVAASGSWYNEQFF. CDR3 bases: TGTGCCAGCAGCGTAGCGGCTAGCGGGAGTTGGTACAATGAGCAGTTCTTC. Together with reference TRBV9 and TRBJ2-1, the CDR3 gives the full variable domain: DSGVTQTPKHLITATGQRVTLRCSPRSGDLSVYWYQQSLDQGLQFLIQYYNGEERAKGNILERFSAQQFPDLHSELNLSSLELGDSALYFCASSVAASGSWYNEQFFGPGTRLTVL.

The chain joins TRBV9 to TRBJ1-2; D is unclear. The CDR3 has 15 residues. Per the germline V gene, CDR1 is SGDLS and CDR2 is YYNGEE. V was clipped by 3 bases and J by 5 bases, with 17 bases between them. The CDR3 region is CASSGGPPGVYGYTF. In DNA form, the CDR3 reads TGTGCCAGCAGCGGCGGCCCACCGGGAGTTTATGGCTACACCTTC.

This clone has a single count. DNA for the CDR3: TGTGCCAGCAGACAACAGGGGGCTCGAATGTCCTACGAGCAGTACTTC. It translates to CASRQQGARMSYEQYF. V and J are TRBV2 and TRBJ2-7; 9 bases line up with TRBD1. CDR3 length equals 16 residues. Looked up from germline, CDR1 is SNHLY and CDR2 is FYNNEI. The V and J ends lost 6 bases and 1 base, in that order; junction bases with no gene match: 10.

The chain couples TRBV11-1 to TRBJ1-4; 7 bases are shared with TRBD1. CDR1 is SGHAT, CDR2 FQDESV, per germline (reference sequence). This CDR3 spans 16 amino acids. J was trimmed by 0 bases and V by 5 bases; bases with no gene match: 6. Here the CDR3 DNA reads TGTGCCAGCAGCGACCACACAGGGGCAACTAATGAAAAACTGTTTTTT. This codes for CASSDHTGATNEKLFF. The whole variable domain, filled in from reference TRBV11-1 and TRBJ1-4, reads EAEVAQSPRYKITEKSQAVAFWCDPISGHATLYWYRQILGQGPELLVQFQDESVVDDSQLPKDRFSAERLKGVDSTLKIQPAELGDSAMYLCASSDHTGATNEKLFFGSGTQLSVL.

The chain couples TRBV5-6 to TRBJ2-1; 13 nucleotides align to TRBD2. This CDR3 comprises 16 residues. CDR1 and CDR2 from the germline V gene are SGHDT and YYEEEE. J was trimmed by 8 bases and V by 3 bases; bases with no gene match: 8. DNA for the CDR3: TGTGCCAGCAGCTGGACTAGCGGGAGAGGTTTGGATGAGCAGTTCTTC. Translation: CASSWTSGRGLDEQFF. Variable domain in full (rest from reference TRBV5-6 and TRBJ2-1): DAGVTQSPTHLIKTRGQQVTLRCSPKSGHDTVSWYQQALGQGPQFIFQYYEEEERQRGNFPDRFSGHQFPNYSSELNVNALLLGDSALYLCASSWTSGRGLDEQFFGPGTRLTVL.

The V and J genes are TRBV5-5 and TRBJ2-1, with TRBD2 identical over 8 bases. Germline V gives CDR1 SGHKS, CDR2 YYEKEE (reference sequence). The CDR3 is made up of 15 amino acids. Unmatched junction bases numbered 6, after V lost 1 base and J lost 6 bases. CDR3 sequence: CASSLFAGGSNEQFF. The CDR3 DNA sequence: TGTGCCAGCAGCTTGTTTGCGGGAGGTTCCAATGAGCAGTTCTTC.

The CDR3 bases are TGTGCCAGCAGTGAGACTGGAGGCAATGAGCAGTTCTTC. Translation gives CASSETGGNEQFF. The chain carries TRBV6-4 and TRBJ2-1; weak D call: TRBD2 (5 bases). The CDR3 loop spans 13 amino acids. The germline CDR1 and CDR2 sequences are MRHNA and SNTAGT. The V end was cut by 3 bases, the J end by 6 bases, with 9 bases between.

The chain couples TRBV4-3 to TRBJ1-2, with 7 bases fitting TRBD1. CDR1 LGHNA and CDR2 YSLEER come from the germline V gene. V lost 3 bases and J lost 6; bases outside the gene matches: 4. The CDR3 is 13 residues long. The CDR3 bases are TGCGCCAGCAGCCAGGACAGGAGTGATGGCTACACCTTC. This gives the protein CASSQDRSDGYTF.

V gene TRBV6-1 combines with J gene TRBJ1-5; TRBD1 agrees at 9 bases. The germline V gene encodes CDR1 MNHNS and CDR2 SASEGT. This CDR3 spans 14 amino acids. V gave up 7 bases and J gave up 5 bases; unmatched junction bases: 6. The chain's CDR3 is CASTRDRDYQPQHF. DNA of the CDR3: TGTGCCAGCACCCGGGACAGGGATTATCAGCCCCAGCATTTT.

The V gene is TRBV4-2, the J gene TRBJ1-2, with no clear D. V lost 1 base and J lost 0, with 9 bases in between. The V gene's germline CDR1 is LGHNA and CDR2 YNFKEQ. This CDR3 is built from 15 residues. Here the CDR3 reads CASSQVNGPNYGYTF. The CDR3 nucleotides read TGTGCCAGCAGCCAAGTAAACGGTCCTAACTATGGCTACACCTTC.

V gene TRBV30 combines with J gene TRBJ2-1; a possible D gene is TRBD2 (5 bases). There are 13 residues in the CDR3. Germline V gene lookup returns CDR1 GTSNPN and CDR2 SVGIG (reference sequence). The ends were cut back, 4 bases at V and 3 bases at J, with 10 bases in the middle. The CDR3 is CAWTRAGYNEQFF. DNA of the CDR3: TGTGCCTGGACTAGGGCGGGCTACAATGAGCAGTTCTTC.

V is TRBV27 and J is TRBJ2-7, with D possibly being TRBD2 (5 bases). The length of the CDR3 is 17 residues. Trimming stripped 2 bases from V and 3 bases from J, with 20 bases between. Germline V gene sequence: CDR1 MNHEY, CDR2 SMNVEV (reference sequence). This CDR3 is CASSLLSAGLGFYEQYF. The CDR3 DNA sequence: TGTGCCAGCAGTTTACTGTCCGCGGGTCTTGGGTTCTACGAGCAGTACTTC.

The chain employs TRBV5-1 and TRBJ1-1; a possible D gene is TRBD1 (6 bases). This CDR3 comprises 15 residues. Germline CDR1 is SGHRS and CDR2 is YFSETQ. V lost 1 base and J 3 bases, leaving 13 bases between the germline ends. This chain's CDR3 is CASSLSQGRDTEAFF. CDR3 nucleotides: TGCGCCAGCAGCTTGTCTCAGGGGAGGGACACTGAAGCTTTCTTT.

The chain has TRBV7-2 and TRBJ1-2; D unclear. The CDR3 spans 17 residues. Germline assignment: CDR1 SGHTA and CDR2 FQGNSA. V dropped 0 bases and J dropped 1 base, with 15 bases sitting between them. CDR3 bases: TGTGCCAGCAGCTTAGCGTCCCAGACACCAATTAACTATGGCTACACCTTC. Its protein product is CASSLASQTPINYGYTF.

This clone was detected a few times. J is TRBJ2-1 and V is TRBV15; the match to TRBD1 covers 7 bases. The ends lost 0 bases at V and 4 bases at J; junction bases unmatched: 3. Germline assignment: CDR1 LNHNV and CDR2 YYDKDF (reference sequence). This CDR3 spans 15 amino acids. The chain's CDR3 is CATSREGQLYNEQFF. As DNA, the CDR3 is TGTGCCACCAGCAGAGAGGGACAGCTATACAATGAGCAGTTCTTC.

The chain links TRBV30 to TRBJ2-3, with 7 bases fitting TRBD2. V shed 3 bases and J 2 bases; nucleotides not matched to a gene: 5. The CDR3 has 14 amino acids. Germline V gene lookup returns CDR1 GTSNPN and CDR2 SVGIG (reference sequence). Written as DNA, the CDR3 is TGTGCCTGGAGACCGGGACTAAACACAGATACGCAGTATTTT. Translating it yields CAWRPGLNTDTQYF.

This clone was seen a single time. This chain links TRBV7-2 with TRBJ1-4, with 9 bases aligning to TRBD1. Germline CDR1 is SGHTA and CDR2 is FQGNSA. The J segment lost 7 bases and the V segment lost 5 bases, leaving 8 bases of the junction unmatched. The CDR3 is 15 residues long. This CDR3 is CASSRDRVSSEKLFF. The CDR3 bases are TGTGCCAGCAGCCGGGACAGGGTTTCGAGTGAAAAACTGTTTTTT. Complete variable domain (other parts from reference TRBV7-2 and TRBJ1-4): GAGVSQSPSNKVTEKGKDVELRCDPISGHTALYWYRQSLGQGLEFLIYFQGNSAPDKSGLPSDRFSAERTGGSVSTLTIQRTQQEDSAVYLCASSRDRVSSEKLFFGSGTQLSVL.

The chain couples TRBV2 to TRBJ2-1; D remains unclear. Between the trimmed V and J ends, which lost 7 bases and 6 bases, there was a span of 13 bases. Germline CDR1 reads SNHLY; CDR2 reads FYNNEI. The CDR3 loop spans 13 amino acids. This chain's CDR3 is CASNRVRSNEQFF. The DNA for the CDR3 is TGTGCCAGCAATCGAGTACGGAGCAATGAGCAGTTCTTC.

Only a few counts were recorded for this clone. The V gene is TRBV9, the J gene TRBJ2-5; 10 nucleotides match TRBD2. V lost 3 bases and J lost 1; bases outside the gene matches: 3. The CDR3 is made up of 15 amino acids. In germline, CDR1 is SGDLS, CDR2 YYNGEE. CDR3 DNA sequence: TGTGCCAGCAGCGAGGGACTAGCGATCCAAGAGACCCAGTACTTC. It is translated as CASSEGLAIQETQYF.

CDR3 region: CASSPRTGDLVNTF. CDR3 in DNA: TGCGCCAGCAGCCCCCGGACAGGTGACTTGGTGAACACCTTC. The chain employs TRBV5-1 and TRBJ1-2; TRBD1 matches 7 bases. V dropped 4 bases and J dropped 12; count of bases not matched to a gene: 15. Germline CDR1 and CDR2: SGHRS and YFSETQ. CDR3 size: 14 residues.

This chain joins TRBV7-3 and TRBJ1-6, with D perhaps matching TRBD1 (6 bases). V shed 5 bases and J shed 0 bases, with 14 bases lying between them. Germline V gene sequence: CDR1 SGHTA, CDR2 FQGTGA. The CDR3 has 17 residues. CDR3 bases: TGTGCCAGCAGCCATCGGACAGATAGCTCCTATAATTCACCCCTCCACTTT. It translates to CASSHRTDSSYNSPLHF.

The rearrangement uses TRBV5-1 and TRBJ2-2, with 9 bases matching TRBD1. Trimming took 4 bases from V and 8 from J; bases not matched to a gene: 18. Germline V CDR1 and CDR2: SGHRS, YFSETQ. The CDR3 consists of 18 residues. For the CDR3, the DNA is TGCGCCAGCAGCCCCTTTAGAGCCCGGGACAGGGAGTCGGGGGAGCTGTTTTTT. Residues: CASSPFRARDRESGELFF.

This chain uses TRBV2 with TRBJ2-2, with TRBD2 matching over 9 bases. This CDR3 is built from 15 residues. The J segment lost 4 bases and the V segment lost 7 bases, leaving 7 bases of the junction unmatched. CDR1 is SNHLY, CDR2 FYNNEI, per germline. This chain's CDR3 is CASTLGGRGTGELFF. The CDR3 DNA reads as TGTGCCAGCACCCTGGGCGGGAGGGGCACCGGGGAGCTGTTTTTT.

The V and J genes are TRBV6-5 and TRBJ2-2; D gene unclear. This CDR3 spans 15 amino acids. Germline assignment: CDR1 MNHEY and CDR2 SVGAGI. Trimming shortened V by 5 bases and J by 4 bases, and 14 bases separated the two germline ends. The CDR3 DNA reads TGTGCCAGCAGTGTTAATATCGGTAGCACCGGGGAGCTGTTTTTT. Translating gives CASSVNIGSTGELFF.

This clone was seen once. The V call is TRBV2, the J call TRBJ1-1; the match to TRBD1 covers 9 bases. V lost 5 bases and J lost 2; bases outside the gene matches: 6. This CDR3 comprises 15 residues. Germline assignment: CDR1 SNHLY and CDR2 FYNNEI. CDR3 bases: TGTGCCAGCAGTCTTTGGACAGGGGCCAACACTGAAGCTTTCTTT. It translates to CASSLWTGANTEAFF.

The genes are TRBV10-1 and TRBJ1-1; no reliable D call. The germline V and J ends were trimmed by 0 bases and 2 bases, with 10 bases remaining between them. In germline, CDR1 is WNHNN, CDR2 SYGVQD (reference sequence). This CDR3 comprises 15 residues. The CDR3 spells CASSESPGFNTEAFF. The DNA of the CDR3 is TGCGCCAGCAGTGAGTCTCCCGGGTTCAACACTGAAGCTTTCTTT.

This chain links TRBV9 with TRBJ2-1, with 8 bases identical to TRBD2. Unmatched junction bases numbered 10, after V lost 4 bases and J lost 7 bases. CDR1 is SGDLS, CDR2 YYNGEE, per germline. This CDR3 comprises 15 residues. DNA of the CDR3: TGTGCCAGCAGCCCGGGAGGGAGGGCCGATAATGAGCAGTTCTTC. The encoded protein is CASSPGGRADNEQFF.

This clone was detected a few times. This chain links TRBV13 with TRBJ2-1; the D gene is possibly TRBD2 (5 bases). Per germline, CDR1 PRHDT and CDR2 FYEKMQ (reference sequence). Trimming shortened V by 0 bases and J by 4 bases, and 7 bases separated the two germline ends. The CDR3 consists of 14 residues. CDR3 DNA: TGTGCCAGCAGCTTAGGGCGGGTGTACAATGAGCAGTTCTTC. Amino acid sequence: CASSLGRVYNEQFF.

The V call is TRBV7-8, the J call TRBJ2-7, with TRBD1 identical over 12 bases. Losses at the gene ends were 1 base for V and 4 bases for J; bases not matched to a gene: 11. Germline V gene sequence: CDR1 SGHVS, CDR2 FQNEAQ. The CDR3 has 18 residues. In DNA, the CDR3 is TGTGCCAGCAGCTTAGAGGGAGGGACAGGGGGCTCTGTATACGAGCAGTACTTC. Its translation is CASSLEGGTGGSVYEQYF.

CDR3 region: CASSQFKAAFGSSYNEQFF. The CDR3 DNA reads TGCGCCAGCAGCCAATTTAAAGCTGCTTTCGGGAGCTCCTACAATGAGCAGTTCTTC. The rearrangement links TRBV4-3 to TRBJ2-1, with TRBD2 as a possible D gene (6 bases). V lost 2 bases and J 0 bases, leaving 20 bases between the germline ends. Per germline, CDR1 LGHNA and CDR2 YSLEER. CDR3 length: 19 amino acids.